These 19 T cell receptor beta chains came from one sample sequenced in a study of T-cell memory formation after mild COVID-19. TCRdb processed the 5' RACE reads anew with MiXCR; each CDR3 protein has one entry. Here the sample spans roughly 580,000 distinct CDR3 sequences, under 20% being singletons. The sequenced sample consisted of PBMCs or a T cell subset sorted from them (not recorded which). These receptors were collected from an adult woman who had mild COVID-19 (a few samples of this study predate the infection). Cell type and time point are not known.

There are a few counts of this clonotype. The V gene is TRBV12-3 or TRBV12-4, the J gene TRBJ2-2, with D unresolved. The CDR3 is 14 residues long. Trimming removed 1 base at V and 6 bases at J, with 9 bases between. CDR3 in amino acids: CASSLVPVAGELFF. CDR3 sequence (DNA): TGTGCCAGCAGTTTAGTTCCCGTCGCCGGGGAGCTGTTTTTT.

This clonotype was detected a few times. The rearrangement uses TRBV20-1 and TRBJ2-3; the match to TRBD2 covers 10 bases. J was trimmed by 0 bases and V by 1 base; bases with no gene match: 4. The CDR3 is 16 amino acids. CDR1 is DFQATT and CDR2 is SNEGSKA in the germline V gene (reference sequence). The CDR3 DNA reads TGCAGTGCTAGAGGCGGACTAGCGGCTAGCACAGATACGCAGTATTTT. It encodes CSARGGLAASTDTQYF.

In its sample, this clonotype was seen a few times. The V gene is TRBV20-1, the J gene TRBJ1-1; possible D gene TRBD1, 5 bases. The V gene lost 3 bases and the J gene lost 0 bases, with 8 bases spanning the gap. The germline V gene encodes CDR1 DFQATT and CDR2 SNEGSKA (reference sequence). The CDR3 is 13 amino acids. CDR3 amino acids: CSASGDLNTEAFF. The CDR3 DNA follows: TGCAGTGCTAGTGGGGACTTGAACACTGAAGCTTTCTTT.

This clonotype was found a few times. The chain is built from TRBV7-8 and TRBJ1-2; the match to TRBD1 covers 9 bases. Germline V lookup: CDR1 SGHVS, CDR2 FQNEAQ. This CDR3 spans 14 amino acids. J was trimmed by 8 bases and V by 5 bases; bases with no gene match: 9. The CDR3 is CASSPTGGAWGYTF. In DNA, the CDR3 is TGTGCCAGCAGCCCAACAGGGGGCGCCTGGGGCTACACCTTC.

This chain links TRBV5-1 with TRBJ2-1; 8 positions agree with TRBD2. With 4 bases clipped from V and 4 bases from J, the junction kept 10 bases outside the gene matches. From germline, CDR1 is SGHRS and CDR2 YFSETQ. The CDR3 has 16 amino acids. CDR3 region: CASSPGGVAEYNEQFF. CDR3 DNA: TGCGCCAGCAGCCCCGGGGGGGTAGCGGAATACAATGAGCAGTTCTTC. Filled out from reference TRBV5-1 and TRBJ2-1, the complete variable domain reads KAGVTQTPRYLIKTRGQQVTLSCSPISGHRSVSWYQQTPGQGLQFLFEYFSETQRNKGNFPGRFSGRQFSNSRSEMNVSTLELGDSALYLCASSPGGVAEYNEQFFGPGTRLTVL.

The chain recombines TRBV5-1 with TRBJ2-2; D not resolved. This CDR3 is built from 12 residues. CDR1 and CDR2 (germline): SGHRS, YFSETQ. Trimming removed 0 bases at V and 7 bases at J, with 4 bases between. Here the CDR3 reads CASSLVDGELFF. Here the CDR3 DNA reads TGCGCCAGCAGCTTGGTTGACGGGGAGCTGTTTTTT.

This clonotype was counted only a few times. The rearrangement uses TRBV24-1 and TRBJ2-5; D may be TRBD1 (5 bases). The V gene lost 5 bases and the J gene lost 7 bases, with 10 bases spanning the gap. This CDR3 spans 12 amino acids. Per the germline V gene, CDR1 is KGHDR and CDR2 is SFDVKD. The CDR3 DNA reads TGTGCCACCAGTGTTCAGGGTGGGACCCAGTACTTC. It encodes CATSVQGGTQYF.

The chain combines TRBV12-3 or TRBV12-4 with TRBJ2-3, with D perhaps being TRBD1 or TRBD2 (5 bases each). Trimming removed 7 bases at V and 0 bases at J, with 8 bases between. There are 13 residues in the CDR3. Here the CDR3 DNA reads TGTGCCAGCACCCGGGACAGCACAGATACGCAGTATTTT. This translates into CASTRDSTDTQYF.

This clonotype was detected a few times. The V call is TRBV4-1, the J call TRBJ2-4; D is perhaps TRBD1 (5 bases). The V end was cut by 3 bases, the J end by 0 bases, with 21 bases between. The CDR3 is 19 residues long. Per the germline V gene, CDR1 is MGHRA and CDR2 is YSYEKL. The CDR3 nucleotides are TGCGCCAGCAGCCAGGAAATGGGGCAGGGTAAACTAGCCAAAAACATTCAGTACTTC. Its translation: CASSQEMGQGKLAKNIQYF.

This clonotype was seen only a few times. V gene TRBV20-1 combines with J gene TRBJ1-3; no reliable D call. The germline gives CDR1 DFQATT, CDR2 SNEGSKA (reference sequence). This CDR3 comprises 14 residues. Trimming left V 0 bases short and J 4 bases short, with 10 bases between. In DNA, the CDR3 is TGCAGTGCTAGAGACAAGGCCACGGGAAACACCATATATTTT. Translation gives CSARDKATGNTIYF.

This clonotype was detected a few times. The J gene is TRBJ2-5, the V gene TRBV15; TRBD2 aligns across 10 bases. J lost 5 bases, V lost 4 bases, and 10 bases had no gene match. Germline CDR1 and CDR2: LNHNV and YYDKDF (reference sequence). This CDR3 region has 16 residues. The CDR3: CATSMHLGLASETQYF. The CDR3 nucleotides are TGTGCCACCAGCATGCATTTGGGACTAGCGTCGGAGACCCAGTACTTC. Full variable domain (remainder filled in from reference TRBV15 and TRBJ2-5): DAMVIQNPRYQVTQFGKPVTLSCSQTLNHNVMYWYQQKSSQAPKLLFHYYDKDFNNEADTPDNFQSRRPNTSFCFLDIRSPGLGDTAMYLCATSMHLGLASETQYFGPGTRLLVL.

This clonotype was seen only a few times. The junction does not match germline at one end; this may be a read error. The rearrangement joins TRBV29-1 to TRBJ1-1; D possibly corresponds to TRBD1 (5 bases). The germline gives CDR1 SQVTM, CDR2 ANQGSEA. The CDR3 runs to 9 residues. The CDR3 region has the DNA TGCAGCGTTGAAGACGGGGGGTACTTT. Protein sequence: CSVEDGGYF.

The V call is TRBV6-1, the J call TRBJ2-5, with a weak D call TRBD1 (6 bases). Germline CDR1 reads MNHNS; CDR2 reads SASEGT. Deletions cut 1 base from V and 5 bases from J, with 20 bases between. This CDR3 is 17 amino acids long. The CDR3 coding sequence is TGTGCCAGCAGTGAAGAGGTGGGGGCCAAGGGCAGTGAGACCCAGTACTTC. Its translation is CASSEEVGAKGSETQYF.

The chain uses TRBV5-1 and TRBJ1-1; D remains unclear. CDR1 is SGHRS, CDR2 YFSETQ, per germline. This CDR3 comprises 19 residues. Trimming shortened V by 7 bases and J by 0 bases, and 28 bases separated the two germline ends. The DNA of the CDR3 is TGCGCCAGCTCATCATACACGGCTTTATCTAGGCCGATGAACACTGAAGCTTTCTTT. Translation gives CASSSYTALSRPMNTEAFF.

The chain links TRBV6-6 to TRBJ1-1; D call uncertain. Germline lookup yields CDR1 MNHNY and CDR2 SVGAGI (reference sequence). The CDR3 consists of 19 residues. The V end was cut by 5 bases, the J end by 3 bases, with 28 bases between. The CDR3 protein is CASSRTHGGSRAAYTEAFF. In DNA form, the CDR3 reads TGTGCCAGCAGTCGAACCCACGGTGGCAGTCGAGCTGCGTACACTGAAGCTTTCTTT.

The rearrangement joins TRBV5-6 to TRBJ1-4; 7 nucleotides align to TRBD1. This CDR3 is 16 amino acids long. V dropped 4 bases and J dropped 3; count of bases not matched to a gene: 9. CDR1 and CDR2 (germline): SGHDT, YYEEEE. In DNA, the CDR3 is TGTGCCAGCAGCCCCAAGGGGGCAGACCCTAATGAAAAACTGTTTTTT. It yields the protein CASSPKGADPNEKLFF.

This clonotype was seen a few times. The rearrangement uses TRBV29-1 and TRBJ1-2; TRBD1 matches at 9 bases. CDR3 length: 13 residues. Germline values: CDR1 SQVTM, CDR2 ANQGSEA. The trim removed 7 bases at V and 2 bases at J, leaving 5 bases unmatched. CDR3 sequence reads: CSGGQGPNYGYTF. For the CDR3, the DNA is TGCAGCGGAGGACAGGGGCCAAACTATGGCTACACCTTC.

The table lists this clonotype with a few counts. This chain links TRBV20-1 with TRBJ1-1; TRBD1 might be the D (5 bases). V dropped 8 bases and J dropped 1 base, with 14 bases sitting between them. Germline V gene data show CDR1 as DFQATT and CDR2 as SNEGSKA (reference sequence). The CDR3 is made up of 13 amino acids. The chain's CDR3 is CSSLGGPNTEAFF. The CDR3 DNA reads as TGCAGTTCCTTGGGGGGTCCGAACACTGAAGCTTTCTTT.

The CDR3 nucleotides read TGTGCCAGCAGTGGGACAGGCTACACCTTC. Its protein is CASSGTGYTF. V is TRBV6-1 and J is TRBJ1-2; tentatively, D is TRBD1 (5 bases). Germline values: CDR1 MNHNS, CDR2 SASEGT. The CDR3 runs to 10 residues. The V and J ends lost 4 bases and 8 bases respectively, with 5 bases between them.